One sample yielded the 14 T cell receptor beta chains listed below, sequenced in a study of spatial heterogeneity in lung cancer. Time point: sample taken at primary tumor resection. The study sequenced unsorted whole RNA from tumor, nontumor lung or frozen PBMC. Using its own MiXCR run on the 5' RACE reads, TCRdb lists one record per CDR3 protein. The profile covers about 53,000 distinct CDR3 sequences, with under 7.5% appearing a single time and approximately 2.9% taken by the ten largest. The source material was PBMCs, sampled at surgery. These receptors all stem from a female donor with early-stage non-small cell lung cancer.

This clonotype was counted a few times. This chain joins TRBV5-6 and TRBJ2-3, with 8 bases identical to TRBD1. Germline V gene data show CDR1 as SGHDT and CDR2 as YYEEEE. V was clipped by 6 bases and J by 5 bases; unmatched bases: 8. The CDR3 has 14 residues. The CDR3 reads CASIEDRAIDTQYF. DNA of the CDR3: TGTGCCAGCATCGAGGACAGGGCCATAGATACGCAGTATTTT.

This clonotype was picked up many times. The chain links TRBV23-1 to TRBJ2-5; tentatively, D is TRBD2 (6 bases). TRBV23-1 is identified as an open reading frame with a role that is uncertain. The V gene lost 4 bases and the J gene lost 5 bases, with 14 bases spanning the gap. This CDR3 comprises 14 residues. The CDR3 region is CASSLSRGIETQYF. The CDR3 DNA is TGCGCCAGCAGTCTTTCACGGGGGATCGAGACCCAGTACTTC.

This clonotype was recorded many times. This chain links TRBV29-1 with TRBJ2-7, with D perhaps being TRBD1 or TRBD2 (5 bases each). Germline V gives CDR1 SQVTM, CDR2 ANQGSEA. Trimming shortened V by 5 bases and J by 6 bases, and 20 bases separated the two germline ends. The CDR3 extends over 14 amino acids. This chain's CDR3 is CSVPGTYLGSEQYF. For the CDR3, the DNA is TGCAGCGTTCCCGGGACCTACCTGGGATCCGAGCAGTACTTC.

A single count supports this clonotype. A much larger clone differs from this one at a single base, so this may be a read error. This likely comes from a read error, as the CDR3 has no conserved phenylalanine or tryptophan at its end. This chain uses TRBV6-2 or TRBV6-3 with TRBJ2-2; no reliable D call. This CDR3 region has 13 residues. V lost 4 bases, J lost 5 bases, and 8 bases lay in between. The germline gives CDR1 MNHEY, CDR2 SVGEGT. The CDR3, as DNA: TGTGCCAGCAGTTGGGTCAAAACCGGGGAGCTGTTTTCT. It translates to CASSWVKTGELFS.

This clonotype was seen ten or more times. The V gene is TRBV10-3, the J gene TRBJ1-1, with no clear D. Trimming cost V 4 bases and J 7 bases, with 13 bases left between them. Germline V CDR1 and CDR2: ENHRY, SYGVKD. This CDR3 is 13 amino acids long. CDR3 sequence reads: CAISGRTDIEAFF. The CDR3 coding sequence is TGTGCCATCAGTGGTCGGACCGATATTGAAGCTTTCTTT.

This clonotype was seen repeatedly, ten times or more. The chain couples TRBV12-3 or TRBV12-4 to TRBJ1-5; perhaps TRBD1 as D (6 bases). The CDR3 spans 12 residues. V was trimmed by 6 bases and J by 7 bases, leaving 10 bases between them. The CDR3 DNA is TGTGCCAGCAGCCCAGGGGAGCAGCCCCAGCATTTT. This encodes CASSPGEQPQHF.

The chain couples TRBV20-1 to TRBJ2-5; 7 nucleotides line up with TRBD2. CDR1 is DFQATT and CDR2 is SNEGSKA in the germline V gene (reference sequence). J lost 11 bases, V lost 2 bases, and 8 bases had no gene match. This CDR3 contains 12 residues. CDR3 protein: CSARWTSSTQYF. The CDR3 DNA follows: TGCAGTGCTAGATGGACTAGTTCCACTCAGTACTTC.

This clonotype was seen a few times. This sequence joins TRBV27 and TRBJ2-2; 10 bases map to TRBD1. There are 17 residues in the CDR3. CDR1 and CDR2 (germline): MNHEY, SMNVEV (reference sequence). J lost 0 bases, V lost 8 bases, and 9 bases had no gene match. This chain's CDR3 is CASGRDRGRANTGELFF. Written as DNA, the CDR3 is TGTGCCAGCGGCCGGGACAGGGGACGGGCGAACACCGGGGAGCTGTTTTTT.

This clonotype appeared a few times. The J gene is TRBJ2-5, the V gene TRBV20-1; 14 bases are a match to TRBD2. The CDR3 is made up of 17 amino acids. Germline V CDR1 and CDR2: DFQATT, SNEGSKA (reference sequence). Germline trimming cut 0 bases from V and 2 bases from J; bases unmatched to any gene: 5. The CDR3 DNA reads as TGCAGTGCTAGAGATCGACTAGCGGGGGGGCTTCAAGAGACCCAGTACTTC. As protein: CSARDRLAGGLQETQYF.

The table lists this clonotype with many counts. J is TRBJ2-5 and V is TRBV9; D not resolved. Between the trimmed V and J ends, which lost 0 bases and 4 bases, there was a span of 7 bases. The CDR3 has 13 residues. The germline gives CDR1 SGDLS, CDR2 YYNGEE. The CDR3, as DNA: TGTGCCAGCAGCGTAGAAAGAGGAGAGACCCAGTACTTC. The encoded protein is CASSVERGETQYF.

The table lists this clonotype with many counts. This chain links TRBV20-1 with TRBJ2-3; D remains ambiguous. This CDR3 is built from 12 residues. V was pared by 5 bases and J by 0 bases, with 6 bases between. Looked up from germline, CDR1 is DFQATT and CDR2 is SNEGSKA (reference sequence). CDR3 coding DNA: TGCAGTGCTTCCGGGAGCACAGATACGCAGTATTTT. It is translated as CSASGSTDTQYF.

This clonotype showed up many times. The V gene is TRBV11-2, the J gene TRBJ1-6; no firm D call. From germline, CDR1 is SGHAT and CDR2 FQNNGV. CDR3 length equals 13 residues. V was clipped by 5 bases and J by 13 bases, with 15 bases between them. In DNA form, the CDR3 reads TGTGCCAGCAGCCCCATGAGCCTCGGCCCCCTCCACTTT. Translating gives CASSPMSLGPLHF.

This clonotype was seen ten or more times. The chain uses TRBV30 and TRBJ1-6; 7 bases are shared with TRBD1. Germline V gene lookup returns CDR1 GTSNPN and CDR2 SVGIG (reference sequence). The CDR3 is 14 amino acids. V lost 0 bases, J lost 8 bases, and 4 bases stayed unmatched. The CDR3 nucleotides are TGTGCCTGGAGTGTAGGACAGGCGCATTCACCCCTCCACTTT. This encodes CAWSVGQAHSPLHF.

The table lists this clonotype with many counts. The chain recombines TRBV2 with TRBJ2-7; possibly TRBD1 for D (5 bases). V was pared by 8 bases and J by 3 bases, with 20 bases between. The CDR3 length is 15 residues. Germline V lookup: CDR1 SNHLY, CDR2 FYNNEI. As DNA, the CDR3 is TGTGCCAGCTCGACCGACAGTGCGGTGGGCTACGAGCAGTACTTC. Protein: CASSTDSAVGYEQYF.